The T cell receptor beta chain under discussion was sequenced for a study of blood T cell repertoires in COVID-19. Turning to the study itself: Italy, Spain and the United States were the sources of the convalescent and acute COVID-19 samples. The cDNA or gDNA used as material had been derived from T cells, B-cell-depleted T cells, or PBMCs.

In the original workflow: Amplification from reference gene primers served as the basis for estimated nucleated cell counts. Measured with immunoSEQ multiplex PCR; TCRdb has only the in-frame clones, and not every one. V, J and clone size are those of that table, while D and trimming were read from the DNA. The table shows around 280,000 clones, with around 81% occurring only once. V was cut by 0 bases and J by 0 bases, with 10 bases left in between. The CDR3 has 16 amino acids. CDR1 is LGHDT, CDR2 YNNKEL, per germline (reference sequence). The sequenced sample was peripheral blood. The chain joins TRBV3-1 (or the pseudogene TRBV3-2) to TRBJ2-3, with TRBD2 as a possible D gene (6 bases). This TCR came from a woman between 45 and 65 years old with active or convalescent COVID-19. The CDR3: CASSQDPGTSTDTQYF. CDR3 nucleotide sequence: TGTGCCAGCAGCCAAGATCCGGGGACTAGCACAGATACGCAGTATTTT.